What follows describes a single T cell receptor (beta chain). This sample was taken from a study of blood T cell repertoires in COVID-19. Repertoires were generated with immunoSEQ multiplex PCR, while TCRdb's copy carries only in-frame clones and drops some. The repertoire consists of about 110,000 clones, with around 90% occurring once and the leading ten covering under 6%. This CDR3 is built from 14 residues. Germline V gives CDR1 ENHRY, CDR2 SYGVKD. The J segment lost 5 bases and the V segment lost 10 bases, leaving 12 bases of the junction unmatched. This chain joins TRBV10-3 and TRBJ2-5; TRBD1 agrees at 8 bases. What was sequenced was peripheral blood. The sequence was obtained from a woman between 50 and 59 years old with acute or convalescent COVID-19. The CDR3: CATSGQGGMETQYF. The CDR3 DNA reads as TGTGCCACCTCTGGACAGGGCGGTATGGAGACCCAGTACTTC.